This T cell receptor (beta chain) was recorded in a study of T cells after yellow fever vaccination. Study in general: Four memory subsets, EM, EMRA, CM and Tscm, were sorted by CD3, CD45RA, CCR7, CD95. The study's findings and limits: Post-booster repertoires again held most primary-vaccination clones (about 96% CD4, roughly 89% CD8).

This clonotype was counted many times. TCR cDNA was made by 5'RACE template switching, adding a universal primer site and UMIs. TCRdb called the 5' RACE reads again in MiXCR, with one record for every CDR3 protein. This table has approximately 31,000 distinct CDR3 sequences, roughly a tenth appearing once. The CDR3 is 16 amino acids. Losses at the gene ends were 0 bases for V and 4 bases for J; bases not matched to a gene: 2. From germline, CDR1 is SGHRS and CDR2 YFSETQ. The chain recombines TRBV5-1 with TRBJ2-3, with 13 bases identical to TRBD2. Material: PBMCs, either bulk or a sorted T-cell subset (CD4+, CD8+, memory, or dextramer-sorted; not recorded which), obtained roughly 14 days after the first yellow fever vaccination. The source is a man aged 18 to 29 who received the YFV17D yellow fever vaccine. The CDR3 DNA sequence: TGCGCCAGCAGCTTGGCCACTAGCGGGGGGGCAGATACGCAGTATTTT. It is translated as CASSLATSGGADTQYF.